This T cell receptor beta chain was documented in a study of blood T cells in healthy people across ages. On this clonotype itself: The antigen is unknown.

V shed 1 base, J shed 0 bases, and the junction held 8 bases outside the gene matches. There are 17 residues in the CDR3. CDR1 MNHEY and CDR2 SVGAGI come from the germline V gene. Study-wide points: Among T cells, TCR beta diversity per million cells dropped roughly linearly as age rose.

The authors ran a second PCR of about 7 to 11 cycles using a sample-barcoded 5' primer and a J-beta primer mix. TCRdb used MiXCR to reprocess the 5' RACE reads, holding one entry per CDR3 protein. In the table there are around 1.5 million distinct CDR3 sequences, 45% to 70% of which are singletons. The chain joins TRBV6-5 to TRBJ2-7; TRBD2 matches at 8 bases. The sequence was obtained from a young man in good health. Sequencing was carried out using blood. The CDR3 DNA reads as TGTGCCAGCAGTTACTGGTCGGCGGGGACTAGCTCCTACGAGCAGTACTTC. Its translation is CASSYWSAGTSSYEQYF.